This T cell receptor (beta chain) originates from a study of memory CD4+ T cells and cytomegalovirus serostatus. This CDR3 region has 15 residues. The V end lost 5 bases, the J end lost 0 bases, and 14 bases lay between the germline ends. Germline CDR1 SNHLY, CDR2 FYNNEI. The sort gate was single viable CD3+CD4+CD8-CD45RO+ cells for memory CD4+ T cells. Repertoires were generated with immunoSEQ multiplex PCR, while TCRdb's copy carries only in-frame clones and drops some. The sample includes 45,000 to 65,000 clones, roughly three quarters of them seen just once. The sequence derives from an adult in good health and CMV-seronegative. The V and J genes are TRBV2 and TRBJ2-7; D might be TRBD2 (5 bases). The sequenced material came from memory CD4+ T cells from blood. The CDR3 here is CASSRDFLSSYEQYF. DNA of the CDR3: TGTGCCAGCAGTCGGGATTTCCTGAGCTCCTACGAGCAGTACTTC. Using reference TRBV2 and TRBJ2-7 for the parts outside the CDR3, the full variable domain is EPEVTQTPSHQVTQMGQEVILRCVPISNHLYFYWYRQILGQKVEFLVSFYNNEISEKSEIFDDQFSVERPDGSNFTLKIRSTKLEDSAMYFCASSRDFLSSYEQYFGPGTRLTVT.